Presented here are 13 T cell receptor beta chains from one specimen sequenced in a study of T cells in Graves' hyperthyroidism and ophthalmopathy. The TCR beta CDR3 regions underwent amplification using RNA transcripts as the source. The TCR CDR3 was amplified in a first-round RT-PCR using the HTBI primer set. TCRdb used MiXCR to reprocess the multiplex PCR reads, holding one entry per CDR3 protein. The sample has approximately 620,000 distinct CDR3 sequences, about 15% seen once. The specimen was blood. Receptors were obtained from a woman aged 25 to 39 with Graves' hyperthyroidism that later progressed to Graves' ophthalmopathy.

This clonotype has at least ten counts. The genes are TRBV28 and TRBJ1-5, with TRBD1 matching over 7 bases. CDR1 MDHEN and CDR2 SYDVKM come from the germline V gene. The ends lost 3 bases at V and 4 bases at J; junction bases unmatched: 6. The CDR3 totals 15 residues. The CDR3 bases are TGTGCCAGCAGTTTCTTAGACAGGGATAATCAGCCCCAGCATTTT. This gives the protein CASSFLDRDNQPQHF.

The sample holds many counts of this clonotype. For the CDR3, the DNA is TGTGCCAGCAGCGACCAGGGGCCGAGCTCTGGAAACACCATATATTTT. Translated, it gives CASSDQGPSSGNTIYF. The chain couples TRBV7-9 to TRBJ1-3; D is perhaps TRBD1 (6 bases). The CDR3 has 16 residues. The germline gives CDR1 SEHNR, CDR2 FQNEAQ (reference sequence). V gave up 5 bases and J gave up 0 bases, with 14 bases separating them.

The chain is built from TRBV12-5 and TRBJ2-1; 12 positions agree with TRBD1. Germline trimming cut 7 bases from V and 10 bases from J; bases unmatched to any gene: 8. Looked up from germline, CDR1 is LGHNT and CDR2 is FRNRAP. This CDR3 region has 14 residues. CDR3 DNA sequence: TGTGCTAGTGCCCAGGGACAGGGGGCCCAGGAGCAGTTCTTC. The encoded protein is CASAQGQGAQEQFF. The entire variable domain, with the rest obtained from reference TRBV12-5 and TRBJ2-1, is as follows: DARVTQTPRHKVTEMGQEVTMRCQPILGHNTVFWYRQTMMQGLELLAYFRNRAPLDDSGMPKDRFSAEMPDATLATLKIQPSEPRDSAVYFCASAQGQGAQEQFFGPGTRLTVL.

Points on this clonotype: This clone may be a read error of a much larger clone one base away. The chain employs TRBV4-1 and TRBJ1-5; perhaps TRBD1 as D (5 bases). This CDR3 region has 14 residues. Looked up from germline, CDR1 is MGHRA and CDR2 is YSYEKL. The CDR3, as DNA: TGCGCCAGCGGCCAAGCCAGGGAAAGGCAGCCCCAGCATTTT. It yields the protein CASGQARERQPQHF.

This clonotype came up many times. The gene calls are TRBV2 and TRBJ2-1; 10 bases align to TRBD2. The germline CDR1 and CDR2 sequences are SNHLY and FYNNEI. Trimming cost V 3 bases and J 7 bases; bases outside gene matches: 12. There are 17 residues in the CDR3. As DNA, the CDR3 is TGTGCCAGCAGTGATAGGGTGGCTAGCGGGGGTAAGAATGAGCAGTTCTTC. It specifies CASSDRVASGGKNEQFF. Complete variable domain (other parts from reference TRBV2 and TRBJ2-1): EPEVTQTPSHQVTQMGQEVILRCVPISNHLYFYWYRQILGQKVEFLVSFYNNEISEKSEIFDDQFSVERPDGSNFTLKIRSTKLEDSAMYFCASSDRVASGGKNEQFFGPGTRLTVL.

This clonotype was picked up many times. The rearrangement joins TRBV10-3 to TRBJ1-2, with TRBD1 as a possible D gene (5 bases). Trimming stripped 6 bases from V and 8 bases from J, with 13 bases between. CDR1 is ENHRY and CDR2 is SYGVKD in the germline V gene. The CDR3 loop spans 12 amino acids. The CDR3 region is CAIRDSVDGYTF. The CDR3 DNA reads TGTGCCATCAGAGACAGTGTTGACGGCTACACCTTC.

This clonotype was observed at least ten times. This sequence joins TRBV11-2 and TRBJ2-3, with no clear D. Per germline, CDR1 SGHAT and CDR2 FQNNGV. The CDR3 spans 16 residues. The ends were cut back, 0 bases at V and 1 base at J, with 11 bases in the middle. The CDR3 sequence: CASSLDNPGRTDTQYF. CDR3 coding DNA: TGTGCCAGCAGCTTAGACAACCCAGGCCGCACAGATACGCAGTATTTT.

This clonotype was observed at least ten times. The chain links TRBV20-1 to TRBJ1-1, with a tentative D call TRBD1 (6 bases). CDR3 size: 14 residues. Germline values: CDR1 DFQATT, CDR2 SNEGSKA (reference sequence). V was pared by 5 bases and J by 2 bases, with 15 bases between. The CDR3 sequence: CSALYRVVNTEAFF. The CDR3 DNA reads TGCAGTGCTCTCTACAGGGTGGTAAACACTGAAGCTTTCTTT.

This clonotype was observed at least ten times. The chain uses TRBV12-5 and TRBJ2-1; D is ambiguous. The V end was cut by 6 bases, the J end by 8 bases, with 23 bases between. CDR1 LGHNT and CDR2 FRNRAP come from the germline V gene. This CDR3 is built from 16 residues. In DNA form, the CDR3 reads TGTGCTAGTGGACCTGGCGCAGATTCCATTGGGGATGAGCAGTTCTTC. Its translation is CASGPGADSIGDEQFF.

V is TRBV14 and J is TRBJ1-2; 9 bases are shared with TRBD1. The CDR3 is 16 residues long. V was clipped by 1 base and J by 7 bases; unmatched bases: 10. Germline V gene lookup returns CDR1 SGHDN and CDR2 FVKESK. The chain's CDR3 is CASSQATGTGKGGYTF. The CDR3 DNA reads as TGTGCCAGCAGCCAAGCCACCGGGACAGGGAAAGGTGGCTACACCTTC.

The J gene is TRBJ2-5, the V gene TRBV29-1, with D tentatively TRBD1 (6 bases). The CDR3 runs 13 residues. Germline loops: CDR1 SQVTM, CDR2 ANQGSEA. V shed 5 bases and J shed 5 bases, with 15 bases lying between them. The chain's CDR3 is CSVRQAPGETQYF. The DNA for the CDR3 is TGCAGCGTTCGACAGGCACCTGGGGAGACCCAGTACTTC.

In this sample, this clonotype turned up many times. J is TRBJ1-2 and V is TRBV29-1; 9 bases fit TRBD1. The germline CDR1 and CDR2 sequences are SQVTM and ANQGSEA. This CDR3 region has 12 residues. The V segment lost 7 bases and the J segment 8 bases; nucleotides outside the gene matches: 8. CDR3 sequence: CSARTGVEGYTF. CDR3 sequence (DNA): TGCAGCGCTAGGACAGGGGTCGAAGGCTACACCTTC.

This clonotype occurred many times. The chain recombines TRBV7-3 with TRBJ2-3, with 14 bases fitting TRBD2. CDR1 SGHTA and CDR2 FQGTGA come from the germline V gene. V gave up 3 bases and J gave up 3 bases; unmatched junction bases: 8. The CDR3 runs to 18 residues. CDR3 in amino acids: CASSFMRLAGGRTDTQYF. The CDR3 DNA reads as TGTGCCAGCAGCTTCATGAGACTAGCGGGAGGGCGGACAGATACGCAGTATTTT.